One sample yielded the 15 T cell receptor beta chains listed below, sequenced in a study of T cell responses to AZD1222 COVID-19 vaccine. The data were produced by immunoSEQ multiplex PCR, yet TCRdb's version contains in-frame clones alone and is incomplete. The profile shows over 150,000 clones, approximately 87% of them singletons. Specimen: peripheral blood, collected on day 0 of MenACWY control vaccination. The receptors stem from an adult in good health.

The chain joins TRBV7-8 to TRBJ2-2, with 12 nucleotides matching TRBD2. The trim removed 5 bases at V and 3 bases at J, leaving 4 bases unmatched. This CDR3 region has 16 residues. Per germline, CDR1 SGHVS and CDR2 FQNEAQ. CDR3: CASSARLAGDTGELFF. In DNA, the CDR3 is TGTGCCAGCAGCGCCCGACTAGCGGGAGACACCGGGGAGCTGTTTTTT.

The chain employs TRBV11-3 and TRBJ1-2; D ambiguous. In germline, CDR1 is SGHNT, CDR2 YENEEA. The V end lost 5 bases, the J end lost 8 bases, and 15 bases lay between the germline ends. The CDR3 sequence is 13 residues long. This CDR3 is CASSPSGVSGYTF. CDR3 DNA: TGTGCCAGCAGCCCCTCCGGCGTCTCAGGCTACACCTTC.

CDR3 sequence: CASSLSGVDEKLFF. The CDR3 region has the DNA TGCGCCAGCAGCTTGTCCGGGGTAGATGAAAAACTGTTTTTT. The chain uses TRBV5-1 and TRBJ1-4; D gene unclear. Germline CDR1 is SGHRS and CDR2 is YFSETQ. The CDR3 runs to 14 residues. Between the trimmed V and J ends, which lost 1 base and 6 bases, there was a span of 10 bases.

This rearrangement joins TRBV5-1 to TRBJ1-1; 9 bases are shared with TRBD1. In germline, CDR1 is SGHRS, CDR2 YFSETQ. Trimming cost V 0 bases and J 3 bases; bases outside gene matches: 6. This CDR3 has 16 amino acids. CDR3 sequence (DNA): TGCGCCAGCAGCTTGGTCCCTGGGACAGGGTACACTGAAGCTTTCTTT. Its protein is CASSLVPGTGYTEAFF.

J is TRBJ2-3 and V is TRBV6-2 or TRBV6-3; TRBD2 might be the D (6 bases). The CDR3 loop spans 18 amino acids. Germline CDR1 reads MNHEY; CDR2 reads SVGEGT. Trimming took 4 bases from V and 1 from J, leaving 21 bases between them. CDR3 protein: CASSFPLGRGMGTDTQYF. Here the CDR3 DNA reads TGTGCCAGCAGTTTTCCTTTGGGGCGGGGTATGGGCACAGATACGCAGTATTTT.

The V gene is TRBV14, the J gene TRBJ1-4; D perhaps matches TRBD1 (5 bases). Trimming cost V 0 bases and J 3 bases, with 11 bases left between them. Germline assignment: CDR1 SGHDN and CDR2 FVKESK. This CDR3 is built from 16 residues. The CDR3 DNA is TGTGCCAGCAGCCAAGAGTTCCCCAGGGCTAATGAAAAACTGTTTTTT. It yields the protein CASSQEFPRANEKLFF.

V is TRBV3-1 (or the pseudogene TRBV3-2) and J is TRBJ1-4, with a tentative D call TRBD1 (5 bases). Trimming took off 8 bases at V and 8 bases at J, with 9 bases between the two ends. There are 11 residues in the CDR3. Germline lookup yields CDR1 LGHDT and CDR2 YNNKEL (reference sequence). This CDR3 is CASLGDEKLFF. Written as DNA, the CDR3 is TGTGCCAGCCTGGGGGACGAAAAACTGTTTTTT.

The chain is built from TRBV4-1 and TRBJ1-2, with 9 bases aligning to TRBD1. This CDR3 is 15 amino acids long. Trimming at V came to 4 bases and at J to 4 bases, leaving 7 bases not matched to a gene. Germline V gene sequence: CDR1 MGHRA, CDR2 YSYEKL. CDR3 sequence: CASSPGQGMSYGYTF. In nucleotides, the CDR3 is TGCGCCAGCAGCCCCGGACAGGGGATGAGCTATGGCTACACCTTC.

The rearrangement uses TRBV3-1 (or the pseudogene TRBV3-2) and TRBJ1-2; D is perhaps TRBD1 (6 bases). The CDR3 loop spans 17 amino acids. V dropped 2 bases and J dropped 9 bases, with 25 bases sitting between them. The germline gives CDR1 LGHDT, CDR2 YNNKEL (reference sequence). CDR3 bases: TGTGCCAGCAGCCAAACCCCCCTGACAGGCGGTTTGGGCCGCTACACCTTC. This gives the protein CASSQTPLTGGLGRYTF.

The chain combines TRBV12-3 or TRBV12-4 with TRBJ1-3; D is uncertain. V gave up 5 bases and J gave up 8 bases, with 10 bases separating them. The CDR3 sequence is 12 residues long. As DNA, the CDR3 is TGTGCCAGCAGTCCCCCCGGCTACACCATATATTTT. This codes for CASSPPGYTIYF.

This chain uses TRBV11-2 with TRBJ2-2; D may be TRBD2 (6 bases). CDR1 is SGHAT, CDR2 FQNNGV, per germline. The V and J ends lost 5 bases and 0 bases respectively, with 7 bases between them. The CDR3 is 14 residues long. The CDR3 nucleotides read TGTGCCAGCAGCCGGACTACGAACACCGGGGAGCTGTTTTTT. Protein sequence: CASSRTTNTGELFF.

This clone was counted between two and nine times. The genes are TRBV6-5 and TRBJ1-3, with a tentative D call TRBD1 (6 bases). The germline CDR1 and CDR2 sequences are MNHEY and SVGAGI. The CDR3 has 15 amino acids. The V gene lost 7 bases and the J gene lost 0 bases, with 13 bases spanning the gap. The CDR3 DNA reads TGTGCCAGCAAAACAGGACAGAGCTCTGGAAACACCATATATTTT. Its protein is CASKTGQSSGNTIYF.

The CDR3 nucleotides read TGTGCCAGCAGTTCTCGTGGTAGCGGGGGGTATGGAGATACGCAGTATTTT. It encodes CASSSRGSGGYGDTQYF. The chain employs TRBV28 and TRBJ2-3; 10 bases map to TRBD2. V dropped 4 bases and J dropped 5; count of bases not matched to a gene: 12. This CDR3 comprises 17 residues. From germline, CDR1 is MDHEN and CDR2 SYDVKM.

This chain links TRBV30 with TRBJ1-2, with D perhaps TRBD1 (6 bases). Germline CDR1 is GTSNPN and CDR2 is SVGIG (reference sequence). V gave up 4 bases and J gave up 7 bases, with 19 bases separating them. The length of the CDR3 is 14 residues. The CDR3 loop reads CAWTPQGGFSGYTF. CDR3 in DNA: TGTGCCTGGACCCCACAAGGGGGGTTCAGTGGCTACACCTTC.

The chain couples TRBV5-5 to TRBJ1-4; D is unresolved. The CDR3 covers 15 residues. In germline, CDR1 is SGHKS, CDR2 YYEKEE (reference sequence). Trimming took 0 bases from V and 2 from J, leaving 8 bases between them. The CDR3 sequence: CASSLVGKTNEKLFF. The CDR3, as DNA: TGTGCCAGCAGCTTGGTAGGGAAGACTAATGAAAAACTGTTTTTT.